The clone carrying this TCR beta chain was seen many times. What it binds is unknown. The sample belongs to a study of tumor and adjacent non-tumor tissue in lung cancer. Study-wide results and caveats: TCR diversity was significantly greater in tumor than normal lung tissue.

Germline loops: CDR1 MNHEY, CDR2 SVGEGT. Trimming cost V 7 bases and J 7 bases; bases outside gene matches: 7. The CDR3 covers 14 residues. TCRbeta libraries were built with three rounds of nested PCR, modified from ARM-PCR. Via MiXCR, TCRdb re-called the multiplex PCR reads, giving one row per CDR3 protein. Of 100,000 to 150,000 distinct CDR3 sequences listed, 60% to 70% are singletons. No cell sorting was done before RNA was extracted from the tissue. The chain uses TRBV6-2 or TRBV6-3 and TRBJ2-3, with 11 bases lining up with TRBD2. The clonotype was recovered from a man aged 30 to 45 with non-small cell lung cancer. Input material: lung tumor tissue. The CDR3 DNA is TGTGCCAGCACCATAGCGGGAGGGCCGAATACGCAGTATTTT. The encoded protein is CASTIAGGPNTQYF.